Included here is one T cell receptor (beta chain) sequence, with context. The antigen is unknown. Some clones are missing from TCRdb's copy, which holds only in-frame ones; the method was immunoSEQ multiplex PCR. Of about 15,000 clones in the sample, around 80% were seen once. This entry comes from a study of chemoradiotherapy in HPV16-positive cancers. About the study: Two HPV16-positive patients' cells yielded candidate HPV-specific clones and common motifs.

Study-level results: For HPV16-positive patients, expanding HPV-responsive T cells associated with longer recurrence-free survival. Candidate HPV-specific clones and E7-related TCR motifs grew in tumor during treatment.

The CDR3 contains 17 residues. CDR1 SGHVS and CDR2 FNYEAQ come from the germline V gene. The V gene end was trimmed by 4 bases and the J gene end by 4 bases; junction bases not matched to a gene: 13. Repertoires were sampled repeatedly during chemoradiotherapy. This chain links TRBV7-6 with TRBJ1-3; 7 bases match TRBD1. The sequence came from a human donor with HPV-associated anogenital cancer. This sample was taken from a patient who underwent chemoradiotherapy. This chain's CDR3 is CASSSLDRDRKGNTIYF. CDR3 coding DNA: TGTGCCAGCAGCTCCCTAGACCGGGACAGAAAGGGAAACACCATATATTTT.